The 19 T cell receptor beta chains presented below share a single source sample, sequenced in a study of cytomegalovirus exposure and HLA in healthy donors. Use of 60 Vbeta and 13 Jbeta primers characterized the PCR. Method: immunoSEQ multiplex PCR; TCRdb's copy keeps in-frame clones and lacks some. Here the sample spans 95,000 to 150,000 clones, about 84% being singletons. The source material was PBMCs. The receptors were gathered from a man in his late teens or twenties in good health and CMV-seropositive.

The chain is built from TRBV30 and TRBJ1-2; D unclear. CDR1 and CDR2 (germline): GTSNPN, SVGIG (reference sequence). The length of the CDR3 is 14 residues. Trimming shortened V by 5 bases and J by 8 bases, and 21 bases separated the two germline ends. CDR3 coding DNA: TGTGCCTGGCAACCCGGGCCGAAAACGGGGGGCTACACCTTC. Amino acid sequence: CAWQPGPKTGGYTF. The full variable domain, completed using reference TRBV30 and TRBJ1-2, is SQTIHQWPATLVQPVGSPLSLECTVEGTSNPNLYWYRQAAGRGLQLLFYSVGIGQISSEVPQNLSASRPQDRQFILSSKKLLLSDSGFYLCAWQPGPKTGGYTFGSGTRLTVV.

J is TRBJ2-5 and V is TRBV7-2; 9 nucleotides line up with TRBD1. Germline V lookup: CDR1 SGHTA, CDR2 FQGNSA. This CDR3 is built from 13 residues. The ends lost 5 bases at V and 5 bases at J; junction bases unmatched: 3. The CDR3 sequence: CASSTGGRETQYF. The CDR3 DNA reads TGTGCCAGCAGCACAGGGGGCAGGGAGACCCAGTACTTC.

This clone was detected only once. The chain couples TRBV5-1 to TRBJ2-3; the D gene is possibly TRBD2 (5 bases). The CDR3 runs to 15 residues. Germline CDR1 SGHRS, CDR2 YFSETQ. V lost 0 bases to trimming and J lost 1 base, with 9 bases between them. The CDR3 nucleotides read TGCGCCAGCAGCTTGGAGACGAGGGGCACAGATACGCAGTATTTT. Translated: CASSLETRGTDTQYF. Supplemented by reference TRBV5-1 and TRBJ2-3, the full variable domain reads KAGVTQTPRYLIKTRGQQVTLSCSPISGHRSVSWYQQTPGQGLQFLFEYFSETQRNKGNFPGRFSGRQFSNSRSEMNVSTLELGDSALYLCASSLETRGTDTQYFGPGTRLTVL.

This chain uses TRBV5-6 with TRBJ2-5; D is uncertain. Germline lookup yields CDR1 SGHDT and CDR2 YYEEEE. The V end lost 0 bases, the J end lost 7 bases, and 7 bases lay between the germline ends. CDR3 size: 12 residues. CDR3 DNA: TGTGCCAGCAGCTTGGCCCAGATGACCCAGTACTTC. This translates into CASSLAQMTQYF.

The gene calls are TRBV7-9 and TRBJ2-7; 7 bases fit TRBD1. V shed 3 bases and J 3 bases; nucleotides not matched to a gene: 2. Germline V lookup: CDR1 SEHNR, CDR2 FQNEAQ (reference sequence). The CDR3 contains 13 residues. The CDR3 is CASSLGQFYEQYF. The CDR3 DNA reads TGTGCCAGCAGCTTGGGACAGTTCTACGAGCAGTACTTC.

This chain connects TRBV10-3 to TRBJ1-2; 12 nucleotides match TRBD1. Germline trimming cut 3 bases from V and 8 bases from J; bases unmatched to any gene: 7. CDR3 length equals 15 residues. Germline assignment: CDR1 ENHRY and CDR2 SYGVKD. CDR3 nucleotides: TGTGCCATCAGTGACGCCGGGACAGGGGGCAAGGGCTACACCTTC. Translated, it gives CAISDAGTGGKGYTF.

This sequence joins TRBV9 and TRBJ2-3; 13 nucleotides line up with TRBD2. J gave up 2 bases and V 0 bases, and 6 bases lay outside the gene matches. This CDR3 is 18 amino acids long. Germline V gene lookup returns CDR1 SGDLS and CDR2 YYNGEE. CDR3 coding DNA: TGTGCCAGCAGCGTAGGACTAGCGGGGGGCAGTATCACAGATACGCAGTATTTT. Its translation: CASSVGLAGGSITDTQYF.

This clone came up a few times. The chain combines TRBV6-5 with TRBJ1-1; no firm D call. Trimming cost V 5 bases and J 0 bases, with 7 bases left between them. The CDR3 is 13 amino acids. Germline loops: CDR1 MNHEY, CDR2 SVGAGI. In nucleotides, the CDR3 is TGTGCCAGCAGTGCGAACCTGAACACTGAAGCTTTCTTT. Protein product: CASSANLNTEAFF.

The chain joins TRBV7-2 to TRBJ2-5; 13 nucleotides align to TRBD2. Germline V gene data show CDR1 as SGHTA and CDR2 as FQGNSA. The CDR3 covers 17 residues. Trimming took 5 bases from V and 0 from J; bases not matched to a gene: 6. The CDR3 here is CASSQKGLAGYQETQYF. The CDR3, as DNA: TGTGCCAGCAGCCAAAAGGGACTAGCGGGGTACCAAGAGACCCAGTACTTC.

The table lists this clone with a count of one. CDR3 protein: CASSLWGGRDEKLFF. The CDR3 DNA is TGCGCCAGCAGCTTGTGGGGGGGAAGGGATGAAAAACTGTTTTTT. V gene TRBV5-1 combines with J gene TRBJ1-4; weak D call: TRBD1 (5 bases). The germline CDR1 and CDR2 sequences are SGHRS and YFSETQ. This CDR3 is built from 15 residues. Trimming took 1 base from V and 6 from J, leaving 13 bases between them.

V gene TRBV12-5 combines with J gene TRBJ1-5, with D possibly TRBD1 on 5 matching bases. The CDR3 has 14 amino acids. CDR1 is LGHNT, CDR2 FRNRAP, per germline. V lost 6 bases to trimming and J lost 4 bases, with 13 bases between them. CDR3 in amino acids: CASGPGGGNQPQHF. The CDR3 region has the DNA TGTGCTAGTGGACCCGGGGGGGGTAATCAGCCCCAGCATTTT.

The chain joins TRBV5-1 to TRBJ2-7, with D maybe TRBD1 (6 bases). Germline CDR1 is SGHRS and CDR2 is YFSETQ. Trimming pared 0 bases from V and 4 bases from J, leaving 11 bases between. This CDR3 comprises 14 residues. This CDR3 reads CASSLAIQGYEQYF. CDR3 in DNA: TGCGCCAGCAGCTTGGCCATACAGGGTTACGAGCAGTACTTC.

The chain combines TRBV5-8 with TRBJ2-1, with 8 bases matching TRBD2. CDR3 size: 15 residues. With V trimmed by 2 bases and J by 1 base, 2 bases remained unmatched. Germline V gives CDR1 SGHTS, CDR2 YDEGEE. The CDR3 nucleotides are TGTGCCAGCAGCTTCAGCGGGAGATCCTACAATGAGCAGTTCTTC. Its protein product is CASSFSGRSYNEQFF.

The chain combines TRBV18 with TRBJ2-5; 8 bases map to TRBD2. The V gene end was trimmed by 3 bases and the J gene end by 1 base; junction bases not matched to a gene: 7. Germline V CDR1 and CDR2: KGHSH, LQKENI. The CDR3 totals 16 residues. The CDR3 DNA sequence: TGTGCCAGCTCACCCCGGGGGGGAGAGCCCCAAGAGACCCAGTACTTC. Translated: CASSPRGGEPQETQYF.

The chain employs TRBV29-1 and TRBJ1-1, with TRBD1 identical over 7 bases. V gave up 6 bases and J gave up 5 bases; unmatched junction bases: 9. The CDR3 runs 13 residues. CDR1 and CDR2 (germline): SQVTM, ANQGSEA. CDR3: CSVDKGARTEAFF. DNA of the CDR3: TGCAGCGTGGATAAGGGGGCGAGGACTGAAGCTTTCTTT.

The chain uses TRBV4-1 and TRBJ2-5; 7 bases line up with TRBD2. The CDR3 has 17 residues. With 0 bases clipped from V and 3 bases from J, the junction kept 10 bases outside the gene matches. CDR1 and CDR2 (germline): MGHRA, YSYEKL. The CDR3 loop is CASSQDWEGAGKETQYF. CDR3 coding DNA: TGCGCCAGCAGCCAAGATTGGGAGGGAGCAGGAAAAGAGACCCAGTACTTC.

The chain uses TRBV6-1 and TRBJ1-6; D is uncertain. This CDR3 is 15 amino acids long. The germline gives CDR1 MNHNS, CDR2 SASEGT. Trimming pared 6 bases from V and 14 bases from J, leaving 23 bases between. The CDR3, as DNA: TGTGCCAGCAGCATCCCGGTCGGAGCGGTTGGTACCCTCCACTTT. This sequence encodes CASSIPVGAVGTLHF.

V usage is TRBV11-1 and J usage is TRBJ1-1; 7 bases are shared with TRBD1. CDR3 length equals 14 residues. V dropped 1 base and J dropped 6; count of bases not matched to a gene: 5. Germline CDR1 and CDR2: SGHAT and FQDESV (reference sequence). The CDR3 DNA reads TGTGCCAGCAGCTTAGTCTCAGGGGGGCCTGAAGCTTTCTTT. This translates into CASSLVSGGPEAFF.

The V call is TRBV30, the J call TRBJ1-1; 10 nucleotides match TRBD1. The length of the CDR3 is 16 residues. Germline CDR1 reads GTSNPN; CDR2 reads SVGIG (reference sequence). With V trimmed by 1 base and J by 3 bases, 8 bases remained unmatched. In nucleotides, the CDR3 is TGTGCCTGGAGTGGACGGACAGGGGGGGGGTACACTGAAGCTTTCTTT. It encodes CAWSGRTGGGYTEAFF.